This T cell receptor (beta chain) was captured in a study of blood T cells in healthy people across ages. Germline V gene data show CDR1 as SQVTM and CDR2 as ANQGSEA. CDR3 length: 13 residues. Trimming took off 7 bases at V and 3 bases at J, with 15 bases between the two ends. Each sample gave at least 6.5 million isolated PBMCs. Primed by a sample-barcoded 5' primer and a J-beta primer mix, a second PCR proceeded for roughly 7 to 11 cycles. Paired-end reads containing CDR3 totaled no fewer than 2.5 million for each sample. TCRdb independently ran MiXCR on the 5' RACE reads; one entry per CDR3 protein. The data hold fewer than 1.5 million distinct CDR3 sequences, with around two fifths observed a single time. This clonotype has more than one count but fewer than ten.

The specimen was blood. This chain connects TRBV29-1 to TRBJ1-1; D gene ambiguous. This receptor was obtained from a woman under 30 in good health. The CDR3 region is CSARKGGDTEAFF. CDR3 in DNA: TGCAGCGCCAGGAAGGGAGGCGACACTGAAGCTTTCTTT.